This is a list of T cell receptor beta chains from one sample in a study of siplizumab effects on memory and regulatory T cells. Clones were sequenced by immunoSEQ multiplex PCR, and TCRdb holds only the in-frame ones, with some missing. The data show roughly 97,000 clones, nearly 95% seen once. Sequencing was done on a sample of Tregs sorted from blood. Every receptor here comes from a human donor in good health. Each CDR3 is given with its conserved first and last residue. The D gene is left open where the match is weak. Expanded clones get a size class; other rows say once, few or many, or leave the size out.

V gene: TRBV7-9
D gene: TRBD1
J gene: TRBJ2-7
clone size: few
CDR3 protein: CASSPSGTGFSYF
CDR3 DNA: TGTGCCAGCAGCCCATCTGGGACAGGGTTCAGTTACTTC

V gene: TRBV9
D gene: -
J gene: TRBJ1-3
clone size: -
CDR3 protein: CASSVSTGAVDTIYF
CDR3 DNA: TGTGCCAGCAGCGTATCGACGGGGGCGGTCGACACCATATATTTT

V gene: TRBV29-1
D gene: TRBD1
J gene: TRBJ1-1
clone size: -
CDR3 protein: CSVVQGATTEAFF
CDR3 DNA: TGCAGCGTTGTCCAGGGGGCCACAACTGAAGCTTTCTTT

V gene: TRBV9
D gene: -
J gene: TRBJ2-2
clone size: once
CDR3 protein: CASGGRSSNTGELFF
CDR3 DNA: TGTGCCAGCGGGGGGCGCAGCAGTAACACCGGGGAGCTGTTTTTT

V gene: TRBV7-2
D gene: -
J gene: TRBJ2-3
clone size: -
CDR3 protein: CASSLAWTRDTQYF
CDR3 DNA: TGTGCCAGCAGCTTAGCGTGGACCCGAGATACGCAGTATTTT

V gene: TRBV6-1
D gene: -
J gene: TRBJ2-5
clone size: -
CDR3 protein: CASSFVQRGGETQYF
CDR3 DNA: TGTGCCAGCAGTTTTGTTCAGCGCGGAGGGGAGACCCAGTACTTC

V gene: TRBV11-2
D gene: -
J gene: TRBJ1-2
clone size: -
CDR3 protein: CASSFSLYRGYTF
CDR3 DNA: TGTGCCAGCAGCTTCTCCCTTTATCGTGGCTACACCTTC

V gene: TRBV19
D gene: -
J gene: TRBJ1-5
clone size: -
CDR3 protein: CASSGRRGSNQPQHF
CDR3 DNA: TGTGCCAGTAGTGGCCGCCGGGGGAGCAATCAGCCCCAGCATTTT

V gene: TRBV9
D gene: -
J gene: TRBJ2-2
clone size: -
CDR3 protein: CASSDLPNTGELFF
CDR3 DNA: TGTGCCAGCAGCGACCTACCGAACACCGGGGAGCTGTTTTTT

V gene: TRBV5-1
D gene: TRBD1
J gene: TRBJ1-1
clone size: -
CDR3 protein: CASSWEGQGVPFF
CDR3 DNA: TGCGCCAGCAGCTGGGAAGGACAGGGAGTACCTTTCTTT

V gene: TRBV7-2
D gene: -
J gene: TRBJ2-7
clone size: -
CDR3 protein: CASSLGVLREQYF
CDR3 DNA: TGTGCCAGCAGCTTAGGGGTTCTGAGGGAGCAGTACTTC

V gene: TRBV18
D gene: -
J gene: TRBJ1-1
clone size: -
CDR3 protein: CASSPEMDTEAFF
CDR3 DNA: TGTGCCAGCTCACCAGAAATGGACACTGAAGCTTTCTTT

V gene: TRBV29-1
D gene: -
J gene: TRBJ2-5
clone size: -
CDR3 protein: CSAARKGTQYF
CDR3 DNA: TGCAGCGCCGCCCGTAAGGGGACCCAGTACTTC

V gene: TRBV2
D gene: TRBD1
J gene: TRBJ2-3
clone size: -
CDR3 protein: CASRPNRGLADTQYF
CDR3 DNA: TGTGCCAGCAGACCAAACAGGGGGCTCGCAGATACGCAGTATTTT

V gene: TRBV11-2
D gene: TRBD2
J gene: TRBJ2-1
clone size: -
CDR3 protein: CASSPSGDNEQFF
CDR3 DNA: TGTGCCAGCTCCCCTAGCGGTGACAATGAGCAGTTCTTC

V gene: TRBV11-3
D gene: -
J gene: TRBJ2-5
clone size: -
CDR3 protein: CASSPKNAETQYF
CDR3 DNA: TGTGCCAGCAGCCCGAAGAACGCTGAGACCCAGTACTTC

V gene: TRBV5-4
D gene: -
J gene: TRBJ1-6
clone size: -
CDR3 protein: CASSSQNSPLHF
CDR3 DNA: TGTGCCAGCAGCTCACAGAATTCACCCCTCCACTTT

V gene: TRBV19
D gene: -
J gene: TRBJ2-7
clone size: -
CDR3 protein: CASSKRTSTYEQYF
CDR3 DNA: TGTGCCAGTAGTAAACGGACTTCCACCTACGAGCAGTACTTC

V gene: TRBV9
D gene: -
J gene: TRBJ1-3
clone size: -
CDR3 protein: CASSTDSLGNTIYF
CDR3 DNA: TGTGCCAGCAGCACCGACAGTTTAGGAAACACCATATATTTT

V gene: TRBV11-3
D gene: -
J gene: TRBJ1-2
clone size: -
CDR3 protein: CASSLILKANYGYTF
CDR3 DNA: TGTGCCAGCAGCTTAATCTTGAAGGCTAACTATGGCTACACCTTC

V gene: TRBV30
D gene: TRBD1
J gene: TRBJ2-4
clone size: once
CDR3 protein: CAWSEGQGKVAVVKNIQYF
CDR3 DNA: TGTGCCTGGAGTGAGGGACAGGGGAAAGTGGCGGTGGTCAAAAACATTCAGTACTTC

V gene: TRBV2
D gene: -
J gene: TRBJ2-1
clone size: once
CDR3 protein: CASRFSSNEQFF
CDR3 DNA: TGTGCCAGCAGATTCAGCAGCAATGAGCAGTTCTTC

V gene: TRBV9
D gene: -
J gene: TRBJ2-2
clone size: -
CDR3 protein: CASSAAPTLRELFF
CDR3 DNA: TGTGCCAGCAGCGCCGCCCCGACTCTCCGGGAGCTGTTTTTT

V gene: TRBV6-1
D gene: -
J gene: TRBJ1-2
clone size: -
CDR3 protein: CASRRVYGYTF
CDR3 DNA: TGTGCCAGCAGACGCGTATATGGCTACACCTTC

V gene: TRBV4-1
D gene: -
J gene: TRBJ1-6
clone size: -
CDR3 protein: CASSHNSPLHF
CDR3 DNA: TGCGCCAGCAGCCATAATTCACCCCTCCACTTT